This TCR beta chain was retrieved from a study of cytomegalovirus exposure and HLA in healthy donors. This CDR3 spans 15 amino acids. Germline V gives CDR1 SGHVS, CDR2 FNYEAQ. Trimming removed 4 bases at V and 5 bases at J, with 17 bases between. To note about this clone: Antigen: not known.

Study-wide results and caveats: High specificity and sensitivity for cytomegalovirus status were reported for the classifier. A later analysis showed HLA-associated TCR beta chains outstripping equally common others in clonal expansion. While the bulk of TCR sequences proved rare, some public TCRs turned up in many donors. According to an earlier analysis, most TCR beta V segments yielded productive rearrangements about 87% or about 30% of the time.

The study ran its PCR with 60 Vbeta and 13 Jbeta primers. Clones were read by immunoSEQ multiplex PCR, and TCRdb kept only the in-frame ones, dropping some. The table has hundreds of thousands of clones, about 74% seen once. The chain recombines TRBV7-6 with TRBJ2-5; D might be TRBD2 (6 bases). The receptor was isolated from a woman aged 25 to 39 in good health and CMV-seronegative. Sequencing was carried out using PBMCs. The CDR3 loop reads CASSSPEGLRETQYF. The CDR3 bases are TGTGCCAGCAGCTCCCCGGAGGGGTTGAGGGAGACCCAGTACTTC.